The rows below give T cell receptor beta chains drawn from one sample of a study of vaccination effects on CD4 cells after COVID-19. Their antigen targets remain unknown. Generated by immunoSEQ multiplex PCR, the TCRdb table keeps only in-frame clones and is missing some. The table includes under 40,000 clones, around 80% detected once. Sequencing was performed on CD4+ T cells from PBMCs cultured without peptide, taken after COVID-19 vaccination. Receptors originate from a human donor who had a prior SARS-CoV-2 infection. The CDR3 runs from the conserved cysteine through the conserved F or W. Fields, in order: D gene, V gene, clone size, J gene, CDR3 DNA, CDR3 protein. The D gene is left open where the match is weak. Clone size is shown for a subset of rows, as once, few, many or a class of expanded clone.

-,TRBV7-3,-,TRBJ1-1,TGTGCCAGCAGCTTAATGGGGGGAGGCGTCACTGAAGCTTTCTTT,CASSLMGGGVTEAFF
TRBD2,TRBV15,-,TRBJ2-7,TGTGCCACCAGCAGAACAGGGCGGGAGGGAAACGAGCAGTACTTC,CATSRTGREGNEQYF
TRBD2,TRBV7-8,-,TRBJ2-2,TGTGCCAGCAGCTCACTAGCGGCCTTAAACACCGGGGAGCTGTTTTTT,CASSSLAALNTGELFF
-,TRBV2,-,TRBJ2-5,TGTGCCAGCAGTGAAGTGACGGCTGAAGAGACCCAGTACTTC,CASSEVTAEETQYF
TRBD1,TRBV7-9,-,TRBJ1-2,TGTGCCAGCAGCCGGAGCGAACAGGGGGGCTATGGCTACACCTTC,CASSRSEQGGYGYTF
-,TRBV7-2,-,TRBJ2-1,TGTGCCAGCAGCTTCTCGGTGGTTAAGTATAATGAGCAGTTCTTC,CASSFSVVKYNEQFF
TRBD1,TRBV5-1,-,TRBJ1-4,TGCGCCAGCAGCTTGGGACAGGGAGCTGAAAAACTGTTTTTT,CASSLGQGAEKLFF
TRBD1,TRBV5-1,few,TRBJ2-5,TGCGCCAGCAGGAAGGGGGCGTTAGAGACCCAGTACTTC,CASRKGALETQYF
-,TRBV19,-,TRBJ2-4,TGTGCCAGTAGTCCCGCGACCGACGTGTCTACCAAGGTAAGGTACTTC,CASSPATDVSTKVRYF
-,TRBV7-9,-,TRBJ2-2,TGTGCCAGCAGCTTACGCGGGAACACCGGGGAGCTGTTTTTT,CASSLRGNTGELFF
-,TRBV7-9,few,TRBJ1-1,TGTGCCAGCAGGGGAGAGCGGCAGGGCAACACTGAAGCTTTCTTT,CASRGERQGNTEAFF
TRBD1,TRBV6-2/TRBV6-3,-,TRBJ1-1,TGTGCCAGCAGTTACCGTTGGACAGGGTCAGGCACTGAAGCTTTCTTT,CASSYRWTGSGTEAFF
-,TRBV9,-,TRBJ2-7,TGTGCCAGCAGCGTAGGGGTGATGGACGAGCAGTACTTC,CASSVGVMDEQYF
TRBD2,TRBV2,few,TRBJ2-7,TGTGCCAGCATTTCTAGCGGAATTTCCTACGAGCAGTACTTC,CASISSGISYEQYF
TRBD1,TRBV9,-,TRBJ2-5,TGTGCCAGCAGCGTAGCTCCGACAGGGGGCTGGGAGACCCAGTACTTC,CASSVAPTGGWETQYF
-,TRBV6-5,once,TRBJ2-7,TGTGCCAGCAGTCGGACCGTGCTCCACGAGCAGTACTTC,CASSRTVLHEQYF
-,TRBV5-6,-,TRBJ2-7,TGTGCCAGCAGCTTTAGGGTAGTCTACGAGCAGTACTTC,CASSFRVVYEQYF
-,TRBV4-2,-,TRBJ1-1,TGTGCCAGCAGCCAAGTCCGCGGGAGGACTGAAGCTTTCTTT,CASSQVRGRTEAFF
TRBD2,TRBV19,-,TRBJ2-2,TGTGCCAGCCGGTCCCTCCGGGGGGCGAACACCGGGGAGCTGTTTTTT,CASRSLRGANTGELFF
-,TRBV7-2,-,TRBJ1-1,TGTGCCAGCAGCCTATACAGGGACACTGAAGCTTTCTTT,CASSLYRDTEAFF
-,TRBV5-1,-,TRBJ1-1,TGCGCCAGCAGCTCCGACGCGGGGGGCGGTGACACTGAAGCTTTCTTT,CASSSDAGGGDTEAFF
-,TRBV14,-,TRBJ2-7,TGTGCCAGCAGCCAAACGGGGTTTCGGGAATACGAGCAGTACTTC,CASSQTGFREYEQYF
TRBD2,TRBV19,-,TRBJ2-1,TGTGCCAGTGGGACTAGCTCGGGGAATGAGCAGTTCTTC,CASGTSSGNEQFF
TRBD2,TRBV4-2,-,TRBJ2-5,TGTGCCAGCAGCCAAGATCCTAGCGGGGGGGCGGGAGGAGAGACCCAGTACTTC,CASSQDPSGGAGGETQYF
-,TRBV11-2,-,TRBJ1-2,TGTGCCAGCAGCGCAAACGGGTTCGGCTACACCTTC,CASSANGFGYTF
TRBD1,TRBV3-1/TRBV3-2,-,TRBJ1-6,TGTGCCAGCAGCCAAAGGACAGGGGGGTCACCCCTCCACTTT,CASSQRTGGSPLHF
-,TRBV6-4,-,TRBJ2-1,TGTGCCAGCAGTGAATTCCTTTACAATGAGCAGTTCTTC,CASSEFLYNEQFF
TRBD2,TRBV6-4,-,TRBJ2-1,TGTGCCAGCAGTGTTCCCGGGAGGGTTTACAATGAGCAGTTCTTC,CASSVPGRVYNEQFF
TRBD2,TRBV10-3,-,TRBJ2-1,TGTGCCAGTACTTCCGGGACTAGCGGGAACAATGAGCAGTTCTTC,CASTSGTSGNNEQFF
TRBD2,TRBV2,once,TRBJ2-2,TGTGCCAGCAGTGAAGCGCTTCGTAGGCTAGCGGGAGTCGGCGGGGAGCTGTTTTTT,CASSEALRRLAGVGGELFF
-,TRBV19,-,TRBJ1-2,TGTGCCAGTGTGCCGGGCGCCGTCGGCTATGGCTACACCTTC,CASVPGAVGYGYTF
TRBD1,TRBV5-8,few,TRBJ1-1,TGTGCCAGCAGTCCCCCCGGGACAGCGAACACTGAAGCTTTCTTT,CASSPPGTANTEAFF
TRBD1,TRBV18,-,TRBJ2-5,TGTGCCAGCTCTCAGGGGGCCGGGGAGACCCAGTACTTC,CASSQGAGETQYF
-,TRBV7-3,-,TRBJ1-3,TGTGCCAGCAGCTTAACGGCAGGGTTGGGAAACACCATATATTTT,CASSLTAGLGNTIYF
TRBD1,TRBV6-5,few,TRBJ2-3,TGTGCCAGCAGATTCCAGGGGGCTAGGACAGATACGCAGTATTTT,CASRFQGARTDTQYF
-,TRBV4-1,-,TRBJ1-2,TGCGCCAGCAGCCAAGGGCCCGGGGGGTCTTATGGCTACACCTTC,CASSQGPGGSYGYTF
-,TRBV3-1/TRBV3-2,-,TRBJ1-2,TGTGCCAGCAGCCATGGGGGTGGCTACACCTTC,CASSHGGGYTF
-,TRBV4-2,-,TRBJ1-1,TGTGCCAGCAGCCAAGAACCCGGGGAGGCAGCTGAAGCTTTCTTT,CASSQEPGEAAEAFF
TRBD2,TRBV12-5,-,TRBJ2-2,TGTGCTAGTGGTAGCGGGGCTAACACCGGGGAGCTGTTTTTT,CASGSGANTGELFF
-,TRBV30,-,TRBJ1-6,TGTGCCTGGAGTGTGGAGGGACCGAATAATTCACCCCTCCACTTT,CAWSVEGPNNSPLHF
TRBD1,TRBV4-1,-,TRBJ1-1,TGCGCCAGCAGCCAGGCTGACAGGGATTACACTGAAGCTTTCTTT,CASSQADRDYTEAFF
-,TRBV15,-,TRBJ1-5,TGTGCCACCAGCAGAGATCTTGATGGCAATCAGCCCCAGCATTTT,CATSRDLDGNQPQHF
-,TRBV10-3,-,TRBJ2-3,TGTGCCATCAGGGGAACTAGCACAGATACGCAGTATTTT,CAIRGTSTDTQYF
-,TRBV2,-,TRBJ1-1,TGTGCCAGCAGTGAGCAGGGACCTAACACTGAAGCTTTCTTT,CASSEQGPNTEAFF